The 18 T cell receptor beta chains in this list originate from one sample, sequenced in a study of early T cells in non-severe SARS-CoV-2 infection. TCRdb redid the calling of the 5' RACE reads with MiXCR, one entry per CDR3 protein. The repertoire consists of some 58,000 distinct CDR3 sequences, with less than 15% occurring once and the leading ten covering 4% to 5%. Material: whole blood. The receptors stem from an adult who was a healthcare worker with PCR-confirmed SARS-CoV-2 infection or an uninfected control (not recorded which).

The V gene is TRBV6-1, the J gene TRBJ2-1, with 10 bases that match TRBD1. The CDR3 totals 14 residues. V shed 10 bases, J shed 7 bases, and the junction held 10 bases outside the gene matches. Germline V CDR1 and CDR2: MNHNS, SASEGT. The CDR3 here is CATMRQGARNEQFF. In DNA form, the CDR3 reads TGTGCCACCATGAGACAGGGGGCGAGGAATGAGCAGTTCTTC.

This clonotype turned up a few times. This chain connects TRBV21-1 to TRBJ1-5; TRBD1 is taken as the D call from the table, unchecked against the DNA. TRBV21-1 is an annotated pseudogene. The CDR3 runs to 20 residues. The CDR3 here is CASSKVPSVVRQGCNQPQHF. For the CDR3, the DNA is TGTGCCAGCAGCAAAGTTCCCTCCGTTGTTAGACAGGGGTGCAATCAGCCCCAGCATTTT.

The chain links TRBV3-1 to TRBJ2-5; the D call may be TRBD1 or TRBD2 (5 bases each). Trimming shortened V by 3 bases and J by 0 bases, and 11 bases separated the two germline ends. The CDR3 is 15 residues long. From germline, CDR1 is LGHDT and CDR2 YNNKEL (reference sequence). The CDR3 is CASSHRGTNQETQYF. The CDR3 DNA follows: TGTGCCAGCAGCCATCGAGGGACCAACCAAGAGACCCAGTACTTC.

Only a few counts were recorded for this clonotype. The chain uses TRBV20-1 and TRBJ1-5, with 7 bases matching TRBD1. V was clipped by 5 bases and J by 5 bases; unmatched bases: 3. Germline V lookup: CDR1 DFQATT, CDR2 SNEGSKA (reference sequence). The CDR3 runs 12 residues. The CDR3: CSARTGDQPQHF. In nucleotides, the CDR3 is TGCAGTGCTCGAACAGGGGATCAGCCCCAGCATTTT.

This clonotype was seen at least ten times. The DNA of the CDR3 is TGCAGCGTTACCAGGGGCTCTAAGGACAAACTGTTTTTT. This encodes CSVTRGSKDKLFF. This rearrangement joins TRBV29-1 to TRBJ1-4; perhaps TRBD1 as D (6 bases). V was cut by 5 bases and J by 11 bases, with 18 bases left in between. Germline V gene data show CDR1 as SQVTM and CDR2 as ANQGSEA. This CDR3 contains 13 residues. Full variable domain (outside the CDR3, taken from reference TRBV29-1 and TRBJ1-4): SAVISQKPSRDICQRGTSLTIQCQVDSQVTMMFWYRQQPGQSLTLIATANQGSEATYESGFVIDKFPISRPNLTFSTLTVSNMSPEDSSIYLCSVTRGSKDKLFFGSGTQLSVL.

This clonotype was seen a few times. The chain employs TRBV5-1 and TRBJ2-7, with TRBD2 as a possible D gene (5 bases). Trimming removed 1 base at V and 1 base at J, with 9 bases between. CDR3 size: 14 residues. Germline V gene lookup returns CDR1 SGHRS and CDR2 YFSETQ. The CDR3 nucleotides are TGCGCCAGCAGCTTGTTGACGGGGTCCTACGAGCAGTACTTC. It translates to CASSLLTGSYEQYF.

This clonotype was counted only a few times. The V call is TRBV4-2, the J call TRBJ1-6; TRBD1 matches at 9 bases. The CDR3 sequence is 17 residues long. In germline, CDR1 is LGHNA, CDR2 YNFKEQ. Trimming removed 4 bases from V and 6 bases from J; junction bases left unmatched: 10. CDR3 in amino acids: CASSLVNTQGANSPLHF. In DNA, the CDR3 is TGTGCCAGCAGCCTTGTCAACACACAGGGGGCTAATTCACCCCTCCACTTT.

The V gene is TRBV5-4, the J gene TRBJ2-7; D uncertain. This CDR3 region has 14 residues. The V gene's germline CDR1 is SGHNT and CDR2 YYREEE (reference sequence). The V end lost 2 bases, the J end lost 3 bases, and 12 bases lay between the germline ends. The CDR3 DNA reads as TGTGCCAGCAGCTTTTCTGGCAGCTACTACGAGCAGTACTTC. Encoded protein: CASSFSGSYYEQYF.

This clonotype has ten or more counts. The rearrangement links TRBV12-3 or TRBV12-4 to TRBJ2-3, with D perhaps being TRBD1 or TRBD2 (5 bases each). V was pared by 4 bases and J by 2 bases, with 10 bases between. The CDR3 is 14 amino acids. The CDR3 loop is CASSWAGTTDTQYF. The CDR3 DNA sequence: TGTGCCAGCAGTTGGGCAGGGACCACAGATACGCAGTATTTT.

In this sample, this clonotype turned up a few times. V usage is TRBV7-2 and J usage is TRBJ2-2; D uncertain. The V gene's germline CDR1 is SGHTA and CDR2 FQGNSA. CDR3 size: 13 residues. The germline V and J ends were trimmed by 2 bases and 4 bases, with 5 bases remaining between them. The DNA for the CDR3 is TGTGCCAGCAGCTTATACGGCACCGGGGAGCTGTTTTTT. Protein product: CASSLYGTGELFF.

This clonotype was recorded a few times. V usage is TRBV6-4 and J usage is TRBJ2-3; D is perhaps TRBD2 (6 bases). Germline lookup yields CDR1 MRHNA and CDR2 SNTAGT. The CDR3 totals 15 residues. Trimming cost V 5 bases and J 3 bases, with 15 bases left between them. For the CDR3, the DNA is TGTGCCAGCAGTCTCTCCCCGGAGGGTACAGATACGCAGTATTTT. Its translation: CASSLSPEGTDTQYF.

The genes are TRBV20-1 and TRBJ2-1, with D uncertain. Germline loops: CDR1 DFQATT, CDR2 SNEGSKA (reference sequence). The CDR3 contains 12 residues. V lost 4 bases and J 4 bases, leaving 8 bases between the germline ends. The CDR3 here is CSATAGYNEQFF. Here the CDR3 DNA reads TGCAGTGCTACTGCTGGGTACAATGAGCAGTTCTTC.

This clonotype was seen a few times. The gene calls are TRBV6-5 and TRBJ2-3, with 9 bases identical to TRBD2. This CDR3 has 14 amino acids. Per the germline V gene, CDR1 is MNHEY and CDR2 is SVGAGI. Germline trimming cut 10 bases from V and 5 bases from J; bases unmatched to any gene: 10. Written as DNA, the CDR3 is TGTGCCACCAAAGAGCGGGGGGTTATAGATACGCAGTATTTT. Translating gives CATKERGVIDTQYF.

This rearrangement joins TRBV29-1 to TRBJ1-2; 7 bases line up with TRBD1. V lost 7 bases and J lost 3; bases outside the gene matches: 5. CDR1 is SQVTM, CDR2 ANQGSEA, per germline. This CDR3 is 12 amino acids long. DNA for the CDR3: TGCAGCGCTGCAACAGGGGACTATGGCTACACCTTC. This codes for CSAATGDYGYTF.

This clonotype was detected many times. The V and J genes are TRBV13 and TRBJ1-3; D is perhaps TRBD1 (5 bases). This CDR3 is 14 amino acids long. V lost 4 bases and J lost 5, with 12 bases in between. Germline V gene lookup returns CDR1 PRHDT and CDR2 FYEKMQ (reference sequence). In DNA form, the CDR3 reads TGTGCCAGCAGCTCCTCAGGGATTCGAAACACCATATATTTT. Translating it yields CASSSSGIRNTIYF.

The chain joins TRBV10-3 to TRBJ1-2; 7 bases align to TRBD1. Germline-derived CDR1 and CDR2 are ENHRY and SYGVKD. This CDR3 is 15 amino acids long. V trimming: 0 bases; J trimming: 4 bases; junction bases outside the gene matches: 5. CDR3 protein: CAISESTGSLYGYTF. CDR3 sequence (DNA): TGTGCCATCAGTGAGTCGACAGGGTCCCTCTATGGCTACACCTTC.

CDR3 DNA: TGTGCCAGCAGCCAAAAGGGGACCAGCACAGATACGCAGTATTTT. It is translated as CASSQKGTSTDTQYF. This chain connects TRBV3-1 to TRBJ2-3; D tentatively fits TRBD1 or TRBD2 (5 bases each). CDR1 and CDR2 (germline): LGHDT, YNNKEL (reference sequence). With 2 bases removed from V and 0 bases from J, the gap between germline ends came to 9 bases. This CDR3 is built from 15 residues.

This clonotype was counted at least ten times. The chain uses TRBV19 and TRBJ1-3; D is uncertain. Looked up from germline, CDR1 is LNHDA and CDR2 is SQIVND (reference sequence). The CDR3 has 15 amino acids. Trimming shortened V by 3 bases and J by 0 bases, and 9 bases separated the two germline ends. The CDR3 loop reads CASSIGRTSGNTIYF. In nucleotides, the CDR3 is TGTGCCAGTAGTATCGGACGGACCTCTGGAAACACCATATATTTT. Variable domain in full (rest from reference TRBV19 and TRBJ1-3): DGGITQSPKYLFRKEGQNVTLSCEQNLNHDAMYWYRQDPGQGLRLIYYSQIVNDFQKGDIAEGYSVSREKKESFPLTVTSAQKNPTAFYLCASSIGRTSGNTIYFGEGSWLTVV.